The rows below give T cell receptor beta chains drawn from one sample of a study of T cell responses to AZD1222 COVID-19 vaccine. Some clones are missing from TCRdb's copy, which holds only in-frame ones; the method was immunoSEQ multiplex PCR. The sample shows under 200,000 clones, roughly 94% of them seen only once. Sequencing was performed on peripheral blood, taken 28 days after the second AZD1222 dose. The receptor set was obtained from an adult who received the AZD1222 COVID-19 vaccine. CDR3s include the opening cysteine and the closing phenylalanine or tryptophan. D genes are given only for firm matches. Expanded clones are given a class, and other clones once, few, many or no size at all.

d_gene	v_gene	j_gene	abundance	CDR3aa	CDR3nt
NA	TRBV7-2	TRBJ1-1	NA	CASSFAGATEAFF	TGTGCCAGCAGCTTTGCAGGAGCCACTGAAGCTTTCTTT
TRBD1	TRBV9	TRBJ1-3	NA	CASSPSTGWSGNTIYF	TGTGCCAGCAGCCCCTCGACAGGGTGGTCCGGAAACACCATATATTTT
NA	TRBV7-2	TRBJ1-2	NA	CASSLVPDGGYGYTF	TGTGCCAGCAGCTTAGTCCCGGACGGCGGCTATGGCTACACCTTC
NA	TRBV19	TRBJ2-2	NA	CASSPGAQNTGELFF	TGTGCCAGTAGTCCGGGCGCCCAGAACACCGGGGAGCTGTTTTTT
TRBD1	TRBV2	TRBJ1-4	NA	CASSEWTGGFDATNEKLFF	TGTGCCAGCAGTGAGTGGACAGGGGGCTTCGATGCAACTAATGAAAAACTGTTTTTT
NA	TRBV27	TRBJ1-3	NA	CASSLVGAGNTIYF	TGTGCCAGCAGTTTAGTGGGTGCGGGAAACACCATATATTTT
NA	TRBV6-1	TRBJ1-1	NA	CASSELYGELDTEAFF	TGTGCCAGCAGTGAATTGTATGGGGAGTTGGACACTGAAGCTTTCTTT
NA	TRBV7-9	TRBJ2-2	NA	CASSDYVSRELFF	TGTGCCAGCAGTGATTATGTCAGCCGGGAGCTGTTTTTT
NA	TRBV6-5	TRBJ1-4	NA	CASSYQRGFNEKLFF	TGTGCCAGCAGTTACCAACGAGGTTTTAATGAAAAACTGTTTTTT
TRBD1	TRBV5-6	TRBJ1-2	once	CASSLGQGPYGYTF	TGTGCCAGCAGCTTGGGACAGGGCCCCTATGGCTACACCTTC
NA	TRBV12-3/TRBV12-4	TRBJ1-4	NA	CASSWSGKLFF	TGTGCCAGCAGTTGGTCAGGGAAACTGTTTTTT
NA	TRBV6-5	TRBJ2-3	NA	CASSRDFTDTQYF	TGTGCCAGCAGTCGGGATTTCACAGATACGCAGTATTTT
NA	TRBV28	TRBJ2-3	NA	CASRGTDTQYF	TGTGCCAGCAGGGGCACAGATACGCAGTATTTT
NA	TRBV5-1	TRBJ2-2	once	CASSLAGLRWKTGELFF	TGCGCCAGCAGCTTGGCAGGCCTCCGGTGGAAGACCGGGGAGCTGTTTTTT
NA	TRBV30	TRBJ2-2	NA	CAWSWADREVTGELFF	TGTGCCTGGAGTTGGGCTGACAGGGAGGTCACCGGGGAGCTGTTTTTT
TRBD1	TRBV27	TRBJ1-6	NA	CASSPRTGTYNSPLHF	TGTGCCAGCAGTCCCCGGACAGGGACCTATAATTCACCCCTCCACTTT
NA	TRBV5-1	TRBJ1-1	NA	CASRLNRGFMNTEAFF	TGCGCCAGCAGACTGAATCGGGGATTCATGAACACTGAAGCTTTCTTT
TRBD1	TRBV27	TRBJ1-1	NA	CASSDVRGRTEAFF	TGTGCCAGCAGTGATGTCAGGGGGAGGACTGAAGCTTTCTTT
NA	TRBV7-2	TRBJ1-2	NA	CASSLEAPRNYGYTF	TGTGCCAGCAGCTTAGAAGCCCCCCGGAACTATGGCTACACCTTC
NA	TRBV5-6	TRBJ1-2	NA	CASSNAENGYTF	TGTGCCAGCAGCAATGCTGAGAACGGCTACACCTTC
NA	TRBV30	TRBJ2-1	NA	CAWSAPGARREQFF	TGTGCCTGGAGTGCCCCAGGGGCGAGGAGGGAGCAGTTCTTC
NA	TRBV7-8	TRBJ1-6	NA	CASSLFYQGYNSPLHF	TGTGCCAGCAGCTTATTTTACCAGGGATATAATTCACCCCTCCACTTT
TRBD1	TRBV7-9	TRBJ2-7	NA	CASSPPGQKYEQYF	TGTGCCAGCAGCCCGCCGGGACAGAAATACGAGCAGTACTTC
NA	TRBV6-1	TRBJ1-5	NA	CASSDPPGTTPDQPQHF	TGTGCCAGCAGTGATCCTCCCGGGACCACTCCCGATCAGCCCCAGCATTTT
NA	TRBV6-1	TRBJ1-5	NA	CASSEGRTGNQPQHF	TGTGCCAGCAGTGAAGGACGGACGGGGAATCAGCCCCAGCATTTT
TRBD1	TRBV28	TRBJ1-6	NA	CASRNTGTGNSPLHF	TGTGCCAGCAGGAACACCGGGACAGGGAATTCACCCCTCCACTTT
NA	TRBV2	TRBJ1-1	NA	CASSSLNEAFF	TGTGCCAGCAGTTCTCTAAACGAAGCTTTCTTT
TRBD2	TRBV6-4	TRBJ2-3	NA	CASSDSWAGDGTQYF	TGTGCCAGCAGTGACTCTTGGGCGGGGGACGGTACGCAGTATTTT
NA	TRBV27	TRBJ1-6	NA	CASRADRRSYNSPLHF	TGTGCCAGCAGGGCGGACAGAAGATCCTATAATTCACCCCTCCACTTT
NA	TRBV27	TRBJ2-1	NA	CASSLSGGNEQFF	TGTGCCAGCAGTTTATCAGGGGGCAATGAGCAGTTCTTC
NA	TRBV30	TRBJ2-1	NA	CAWTSAPHEQFF	TGTGCCTGGACTAGCGCCCCCCATGAGCAGTTCTTC
NA	TRBV2	TRBJ1-1	NA	CASSERGTEAFF	TGTGCCAGCAGTGAGCGGGGCACTGAAGCTTTCTTT
NA	TRBV4-2	TRBJ1-4	NA	CASSPALYEERNEKLFF	TGTGCCAGCAGCCCCGCCCTATATGAGGAGCGAAATGAAAAACTGTTTTTT
NA	TRBV10-3	TRBJ1-2	NA	CATAEGGYGYTF	TGTGCCACCGCAGAAGGGGGCTATGGCTACACCTTC
TRBD2	TRBV6-5	TRBJ2-7	NA	CASSDSGLASYEQYF	TGTGCCAGCAGTGACTCGGGACTAGCGTCCTACGAGCAGTACTTC
NA	TRBV7-8	TRBJ1-3	NA	CASSFDGNRNTIYF	TGTGCCAGCAGCTTTGATGGCAACAGGAACACCATATATTTT
TRBD2	TRBV4-3	TRBJ2-3	NA	CASSQRTSGSWDTQYF	TGCGCCAGCAGCCAAAGGACTAGCGGGAGCTGGGATACGCAGTATTTT
NA	TRBV28	TRBJ1-2	NA	CASSLSLDSYYAGYTF	TGTGCCAGCAGTTTAAGCCTCGACAGCTACTATGCTGGCTACACCTTC
NA	TRBV3-1/TRBV3-2	TRBJ1-2	NA	CASSQVLRGFYGYTF	TGTGCCAGCAGCCAAGTGCTAAGGGGTTTCTATGGCTACACCTTC
NA	TRBV6-6	TRBJ2-7	once	CASNLGGGAGEQYF	TGTGCCAGCAACCTTGGGGGTGGGGCAGGTGAGCAGTACTTC
NA	TRBV2	TRBJ1-1	NA	CASSVGRTEAFF	TGTGCCAGCAGTGTAGGAAGGACTGAAGCTTTCTTT
TRBD1	TRBV7-9	TRBJ1-2	NA	CASSSSPGQGVGGYTF	TGTGCCAGCAGCTCCTCCCCCGGACAGGGTGTTGGGGGCTACACCTTC
TRBD1	TRBV5-1	TRBJ1-2	NA	CASSLEARGRGYGYTF	TGCGCCAGCAGCTTGGAGGCGAGGGGGCGCGGCTATGGCTACACCTTC
NA	TRBV29-1	TRBJ2-6	NA	CSALRGTGANVLTF	TGCAGCGCCCTCAGGGGTACTGGGGCCAACGTCCTGACTTTC
NA	TRBV4-3	TRBJ1-2	NA	CASSQEYLARGYTF	TGCGCCAGCAGCCAAGAATACCTAGCTCGTGGCTACACCTTC
TRBD2	TRBV5-1	TRBJ2-1	few	CASSGGLAGGPEYEQFF	TGCGCCAGCAGCGGCGGACTAGCGGGAGGACCTGAATATGAGCAGTTCTTC
NA	TRBV5-5	TRBJ2-1	NA	CASSLGLAGPRGSHNEQFF	TGTGCCAGCAGCTTGGGATTAGCAGGGCCGAGGGGATCCCACAATGAGCAGTTCTTC
NA	TRBV27	TRBJ1-5	NA	CASSFRVYQPQHF	TGTGCCAGCAGTTTTCGGGTGTATCAGCCCCAGCATTTT
NA	TRBV28	TRBJ2-7	NA	CASSAGTPAPEQYF	TGTGCCAGCAGCGCCGGGACCCCCGCGCCCGAGCAGTACTTC